What follows describes a single TCR beta chain. immunoSEQ v3.0 was run at survey level. Sequencing targeted roughly 35,000-50,000 T-cell genomes per sample. Profiled with immunoSEQ multiplex PCR; TCRdb holds only in-frame clones, not every one. The repertoire includes 30,000 to 40,000 clones, roughly nine tenths of them detected once, and 10% to 15% sits in the top ten. This record comes from a study of long-term antiretroviral therapy in people with HIV. V lost 5 bases and J lost 9; bases outside the gene matches: 10. Germline V CDR1 and CDR2: SEHNR, FQNEAQ (reference sequence). The CDR3 runs 14 residues.

This receptor was identified in a man younger than 35 with HIV. V and J are TRBV7-9 and TRBJ2-1; 7 bases match TRBD2. This specimen was unsorted PBMCs, taken 1.1 years after starting antiretroviral therapy. The CDR3 DNA is TGTGCCAGCAGCGGCAGTTCCGGGACTACTGAGCAGTTCTTC. This sequence encodes CASSGSSGTTEQFF.